The 25 T cell receptor beta chains below all came from one sample that was sequenced in a study of cytomegalovirus exposure and HLA in healthy donors. Primers for the PCR totalled 60 Vbeta and 13 Jbeta. Profiled with immunoSEQ multiplex PCR; TCRdb holds only in-frame clones, not every one. Recorded for this sample: around 35,000 clones. Input material: PBMCs. Receptors were obtained from a woman in her thirties or forties in good health and CMV-seropositive.

The gene calls are TRBV14 and TRBJ2-1; 12 nucleotides align to TRBD2. V shed 1 base and J 7 bases; nucleotides not matched to a gene: 8. The CDR3 runs to 17 residues. CDR1 is SGHDN and CDR2 is FVKESK in the germline V gene. Written as DNA, the CDR3 is TGTGCCAGCAGCCAAGTGCTTGGACTAGCGGGAAGGAATGAGCAGTTCTTC. It yields the protein CASSQVLGLAGRNEQFF.

V is TRBV6-5 and J is TRBJ1-5, with 11 bases aligning to TRBD1. The CDR3 loop spans 16 amino acids. The V segment lost 2 bases and the J segment 4 bases; nucleotides outside the gene matches: 4. The germline V gene encodes CDR1 MNHEY and CDR2 SVGAGI. CDR3: CASSYGGTGGNQPQHF. The DNA for the CDR3 is TGTGCCAGCAGTTACGGGGGGACAGGGGGAAATCAGCCCCAGCATTTT.

The gene calls are TRBV5-1 and TRBJ2-5, with D maybe TRBD2 (6 bases). TRBJ2-7 matches the DNA end more closely, so the J call is doubtful. Per germline, CDR1 SGHRS and CDR2 YFSETQ. The CDR3 runs 16 residues. This CDR3 is CASSSGYGSPFYEQYF. DNA of the CDR3: TGCGCCAGCAGTTCGGGGTACGGGAGTCCTTTCTACGAGCAGTACTTC.

The chain carries TRBV19 and TRBJ2-3, with D possibly TRBD1 on 5 matching bases. Germline CDR1 is LNHDA and CDR2 is SQIVND (reference sequence). V lost 8 bases, J lost 2 bases, and 14 bases lay in between. This CDR3 is built from 14 residues. CDR3 sequence reads: CASAGQPFTDTQYF. The DNA of the CDR3 is TGTGCCAGTGCCGGACAACCCTTCACAGATACGCAGTATTTT. Using reference TRBV19 and TRBJ2-3 for the parts outside the CDR3, the full variable domain is DGGITQSPKYLFRKEGQNVTLSCEQNLNHDAMYWYRQDPGQGLRLIYYSQIVNDFQKGDIAEGYSVSREKKESFPLTVTSAQKNPTAFYLCASAGQPFTDTQYFGPGTRLTVL.

The J gene is TRBJ2-6, the V gene TRBV28, with 11 bases identical to TRBD2. CDR3 length equals 17 residues. V gave up 5 bases and J gave up 4 bases; unmatched junction bases: 7. CDR1 MDHEN and CDR2 SYDVKM come from the germline V gene. The CDR3 loop is CASSKSSGRSGANVLTF. The CDR3 DNA is TGTGCCAGCAGTAAGTCTAGCGGGAGGAGCGGGGCCAACGTCCTGACTTTC.

The J gene is TRBJ1-5, the V gene TRBV7-2; tentative D call: TRBD1 (5 bases). Between the trimmed V and J ends, which lost 1 base and 3 bases, there was a span of 10 bases. Germline V gene lookup returns CDR1 SGHTA and CDR2 FQGNSA. The CDR3 runs 15 residues. Here the CDR3 reads CASSLVGHFNQPQHF. The CDR3 DNA follows: TGTGCCAGCAGCTTAGTCGGACATTTCAATCAGCCCCAGCATTTT.

Frequency places this clone as medium-sized. This chain joins TRBV28 and TRBJ1-1, with 8 bases identical to TRBD1. The ends lost 4 bases at V and 1 base at J; junction bases unmatched: 5. The CDR3 covers 15 residues. Germline V CDR1 and CDR2: MDHEN, SYDVKM. The DNA of the CDR3 is TGTGCCAGCAGTTCGGACAGGGTGAGGAACACTGAAGCTTTCTTT. This gives the protein CASSSDRVRNTEAFF.

V usage is TRBV18 and J usage is TRBJ1-6; 10 bases agree with TRBD1. Germline-derived CDR1 and CDR2 are KGHSH and LQKENI. The CDR3 is 15 amino acids. J lost 7 bases, V lost 3 bases, and 3 bases had no gene match. CDR3 protein: CASSPGTGVNSPLHF. DNA of the CDR3: TGTGCCAGCTCACCCGGGACAGGGGTAAATTCACCCCTCCACTTT.

The V call is TRBV30, the J call TRBJ2-3; D may be TRBD1 (6 bases). Looked up from germline, CDR1 is GTSNPN and CDR2 is SVGIG (reference sequence). With 0 bases removed from V and 5 bases from J, the gap between germline ends came to 6 bases. The CDR3 is 12 residues long. DNA for the CDR3: TGTGCCTGGAGTGTACAGGGAGATACGCAGTATTTT. This codes for CAWSVQGDTQYF.

The chain employs TRBV5-5 and TRBJ1-3, with D unclear. V shed 5 bases and J shed 2 bases, with 8 bases lying between them. Germline loops: CDR1 SGHKS, CDR2 YYEKEE (reference sequence). This CDR3 has 13 amino acids. CDR3 region: CASSRGPGNTIYF. CDR3 nucleotide sequence: TGTGCCAGCAGTCGAGGCCCTGGAAACACCATATATTTT.

The chain links TRBV7-6 to TRBJ2-7; 9 bases match TRBD2. Unmatched junction bases numbered 13, after V lost 0 bases and J lost 4 bases. The CDR3 covers 18 residues. Germline lookup yields CDR1 SGHVS and CDR2 FNYEAQ. CDR3 in amino acids: CASSLAHSGRGGPYEQYF. The CDR3 DNA sequence: TGTGCCAGCAGCTTAGCCCATTCGGGGCGGGGGGGCCCGTACGAGCAGTACTTC.

The chain has TRBV9 and TRBJ2-5; D is possibly TRBD1 (7 bases). CDR3 length: 14 residues. Germline loops: CDR1 SGDLS, CDR2 YYNGEE. V lost 0 bases to trimming and J lost 4 bases, with 10 bases between them. Here the CDR3 DNA reads TGTGCCAGCAGCGTAGGCAGGGGGGTAGAGACCCAGTACTTC. It specifies CASSVGRGVETQYF. The full variable domain, completed using reference TRBV9 and TRBJ2-5, is DSGVTQTPKHLITATGQRVTLRCSPRSGDLSVYWYQQSLDQGLQFLIQYYNGEERAKGNILERFSAQQFPDLHSELNLSSLELGDSALYFCASSVGRGVETQYFGPGTRLLVL.

The genes are TRBV2 and TRBJ1-6, with D uncertain. This CDR3 has 14 amino acids. V shed 4 bases and J shed 4 bases, with 8 bases lying between them. The germline CDR1 and CDR2 sequences are SNHLY and FYNNEI. CDR3 loop: CASSAPRYNSPLHF. The CDR3 DNA follows: TGTGCCAGCAGTGCACCGCGGTATAATTCACCCCTCCACTTT.

The CDR3 spells CAISEGQGALGYTF. In DNA form, the CDR3 reads TGTGCCATCAGTGAGGGCCAGGGGGCGCTTGGCTACACCTTC. The chain links TRBV10-3 to TRBJ1-2; 8 nucleotides agree with TRBD1. Germline lookup yields CDR1 ENHRY and CDR2 SYGVKD. This CDR3 has 14 amino acids. With V trimmed by 2 bases and J by 7 bases, 6 bases remained unmatched.

This sequence joins TRBV5-1 and TRBJ1-1; possible D gene TRBD1, 5 bases. The length of the CDR3 is 14 residues. Germline V lookup: CDR1 SGHRS, CDR2 YFSETQ. The V and J ends lost 4 bases and 6 bases respectively, with 16 bases between them. The CDR3 coding sequence is TGCGCCAGCAGCCCAGGGCAGGGATCGGCTGAAGCTTTCTTT. Its protein is CASSPGQGSAEAFF.

The J gene is TRBJ2-5, the V gene TRBV5-1; 8 nucleotides line up with TRBD1. V trimming: 3 bases; J trimming: 5 bases; junction bases outside the gene matches: 9. Germline V CDR1 and CDR2: SGHRS, YFSETQ. The CDR3 covers 15 residues. CDR3 coding DNA: TGCGCCAGCAGCTCACTAAATACAGGGGGGGAGACCCAGTACTTC. As protein: CASSSLNTGGETQYF.

Here the CDR3 DNA reads TGTGCAAGTCGCTCAAACCCCGGGACAGGAGGCTACGAGCAGTACTTC. Translating it yields CASRSNPGTGGYEQYF. The rearrangement links TRBV12-2 to TRBJ2-7; the DNA was not used to check the table's D call, TRBD1. TRBV12-2 is a listed pseudogene. The CDR3 extends over 16 amino acids.

This rearrangement joins TRBV2 to TRBJ2-1; 7 bases map to TRBD2. Per germline, CDR1 SNHLY and CDR2 FYNNEI. The ends lost 3 bases at V and 4 bases at J; junction bases unmatched: 3. This CDR3 is built from 14 residues. The DNA of the CDR3 is TGTGCCAGCAGTGAGCTAGCGGTTTACAATGAGCAGTTCTTC. Residues: CASSELAVYNEQFF.

The genes are TRBV6-5 and TRBJ2-1, with TRBD2 matching 11 bases. CDR1 is MNHEY, CDR2 SVGAGI, per germline. The CDR3 has 15 residues. V was clipped by 9 bases and J by 3 bases; unmatched bases: 7. CDR3 DNA sequence: TGTGCCAGTTCCCTAGCGGGGGGCATCTACAATGAGCAGTTCTTC. Protein sequence: CASSLAGGIYNEQFF.

The chain links TRBV5-1 to TRBJ1-1; D may be TRBD1 (6 bases). Per the germline V gene, CDR1 is SGHRS and CDR2 is YFSETQ. The CDR3 length is 14 residues. Trimming pared 1 base from V and 6 bases from J, leaving 13 bases between. CDR3 sequence reads: CASSLYQGIPEAFF. CDR3 in DNA: TGCGCCAGCAGCTTGTACCAGGGGATCCCTGAAGCTTTCTTT.

CDR3 sequence reads: CASSPGSYQGAGNTIYF. CDR3 bases: TGTGCCAGCAGCCCGGGTTCGTACCAGGGGGCTGGAAACACCATATATTTT. The chain joins TRBV5-4 to TRBJ1-3; 7 nucleotides align to TRBD1. Germline V gives CDR1 SGHNT, CDR2 YYREEE (reference sequence). There are 17 residues in the CDR3. V gave up 4 bases and J gave up 2 bases; unmatched junction bases: 12.

The chain is built from TRBV28 and TRBJ2-7; 7 nucleotides match TRBD2. The V and J ends lost 6 bases and 3 bases, in that order; junction bases with no gene match: 11. Germline CDR1 is MDHEN and CDR2 is SYDVKM. CDR3 length: 15 residues. The CDR3 nucleotides are TGTGCCAGCAGACCAACCCGGGACTACAACTACGAGCAGTACTTC. Translation: CASRPTRDYNYEQYF.

The chain uses TRBV5-1 and TRBJ1-1; D not certain. Germline CDR1 reads SGHRS; CDR2 reads YFSETQ. The CDR3 runs 14 residues. Trimming removed 4 bases at V and 4 bases at J, with 14 bases between. The CDR3 region is CASSLSGGGTEAFF. In DNA form, the CDR3 reads TGCGCCAGCAGCCTCTCAGGAGGAGGCACTGAAGCTTTCTTT.

This rearrangement joins TRBV9 to TRBJ2-7; tentative D call: TRBD1 (6 bases). The CDR3 loop spans 13 amino acids. CDR1 and CDR2 from the germline V gene are SGDLS and YYNGEE. Trimming removed 1 base at V and 6 bases at J, with 11 bases between. CDR3 sequence (DNA): TGTGCCAGCAGCGTACAAACAGGGCGCGAGCAGTACTTC. Translation gives CASSVQTGREQYF.

V and J are TRBV28 and TRBJ1-5; maybe TRBD1 (6 bases). V lost 5 bases and J lost 9, with 20 bases in between. CDR1 and CDR2 from the germline V gene are MDHEN and SYDVKM. The CDR3 spans 15 residues. This CDR3 is CASSRNPGGGRPQHF. The CDR3 region has the DNA TGTGCCAGCAGTCGGAATCCGGGGGGGGGCCGGCCCCAGCATTTT.